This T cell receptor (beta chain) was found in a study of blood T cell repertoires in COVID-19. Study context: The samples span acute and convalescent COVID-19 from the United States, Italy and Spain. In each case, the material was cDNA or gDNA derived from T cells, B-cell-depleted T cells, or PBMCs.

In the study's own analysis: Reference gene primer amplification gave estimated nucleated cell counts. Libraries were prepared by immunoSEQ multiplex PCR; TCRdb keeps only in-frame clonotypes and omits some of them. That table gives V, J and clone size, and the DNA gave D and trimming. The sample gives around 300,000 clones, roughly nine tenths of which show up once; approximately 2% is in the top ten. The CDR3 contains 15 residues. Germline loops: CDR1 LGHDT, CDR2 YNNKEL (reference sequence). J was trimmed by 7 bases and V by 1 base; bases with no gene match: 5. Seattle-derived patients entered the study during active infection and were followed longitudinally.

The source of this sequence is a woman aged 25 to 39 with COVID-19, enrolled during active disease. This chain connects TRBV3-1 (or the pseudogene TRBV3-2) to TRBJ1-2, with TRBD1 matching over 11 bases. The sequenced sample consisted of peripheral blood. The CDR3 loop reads CASSQVGQGEGGYTF. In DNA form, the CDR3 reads TGTGCCAGCAGCCAAGTGGGACAGGGGGAAGGTGGCTACACCTTC.